Below, one T cell receptor beta chain is given with its context. What it recognizes is unknown. The record originates from a study of beta chain features in type 1 diabetes. cDNA synthesis used the whole RNA isolate, giving expressed TCRB sequences. Assay used: immunoSEQ multiplex PCR; TCRdb lists only in-frame clones, some missing. The profile shows under 250,000 clones, about 14% of them singletons. Overall study findings and caveats: There was a moderate but significant shortening of TCRB CDR3s in all four CD4+ subsets of Type 1 diabetes patients.

Per germline, CDR1 SNHLY and CDR2 FYNNEI. The CDR3 spans 16 residues. The V segment lost 8 bases and the J segment 5 bases; nucleotides outside the gene matches: 12. The sequenced sample was naive CD4+ T cells from blood. The TCR comes from a man aged 25-40 years with type 1 diabetes. The chain links TRBV2 to TRBJ2-2, with 9 bases fitting TRBD2. CDR3 region: CASHRQGLAGTGELFF. The CDR3 DNA follows: TGTGCCAGCCATAGGCAGGGCCTAGCGGGGACCGGGGAGCTGTTTTTT.